The clone carrying this TCR beta chain was seen only a few times. This sample is drawn from a study of T-cell reconstitution after alpha-beta-depleted transplantation in children. The TCRbeta library incorporated unique molecular identifiers. TCRdb re-called the PCR reads through MiXCR, storing one row per CDR3 protein. The sample holds about 610,000 distinct CDR3 sequences; roughly a tenth are singletons and the top ten take 4%. V gave up 1 base and J gave up 6 bases; unmatched junction bases: 9. CDR1 is LNHNV, CDR2 YYDKDF, per germline (reference sequence). This CDR3 has 17 amino acids. The TCR was taken from a human donor who donated a stem cell graft to a child with acute myeloid leukemia. The chain recombines TRBV15 with TRBJ1-6, with 7 bases aligning to TRBD1. The sequenced sample was PBMCs from the stem cell graft donor, obtained from the stem cell graft. This chain's CDR3 is CATSRGDPDRFNSPLHF. In DNA form, the CDR3 reads TGTGCCACCAGCAGAGGGGACCCGGACAGGTTTAATTCACCCCTCCACTTT.